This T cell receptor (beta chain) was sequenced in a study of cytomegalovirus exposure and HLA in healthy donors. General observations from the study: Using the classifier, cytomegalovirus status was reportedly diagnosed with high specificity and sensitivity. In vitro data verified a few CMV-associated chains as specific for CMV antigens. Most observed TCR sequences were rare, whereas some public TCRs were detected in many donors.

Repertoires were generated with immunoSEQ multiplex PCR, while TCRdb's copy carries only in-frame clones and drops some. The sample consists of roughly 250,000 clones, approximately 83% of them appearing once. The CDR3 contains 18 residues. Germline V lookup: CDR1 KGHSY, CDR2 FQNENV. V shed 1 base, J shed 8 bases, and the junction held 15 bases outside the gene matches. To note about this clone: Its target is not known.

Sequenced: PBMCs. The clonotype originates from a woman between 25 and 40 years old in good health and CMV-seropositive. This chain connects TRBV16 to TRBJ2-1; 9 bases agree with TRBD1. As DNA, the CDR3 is TGTGCCAGCAGCCAATTCATGATCTTCAACAGGGGGCGCGATGAGCAGTTCTTC. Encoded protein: CASSQFMIFNRGRDEQFF.